Listed here are 28 T cell receptor beta chains from one sample, sequenced in a study of shared clonotypes between healthy human individuals. The table came from immunoSEQ multiplex PCR; TCRdb's copy has only in-frame clones and leaves some out. The profile covers about 600,000 clones, with approximately 97% appearing a single time and around 0.058% taken by the ten largest. What was sequenced was naive CD4+ T cells sorted from blood. The subset is: CD45RA+ positively selected. The receptors were gathered from a woman in her thirties in good health.

Concerning this clone itself: Other nucleotide sequences in the sample specify the same CDR3. The genes are TRBV18 and TRBJ1-4; D remains unclear. CDR1 and CDR2 (germline): KGHSH, LQKENI. V was shortened by 2 bases and J by 2 bases, with 6 bases between the two germline ends. The CDR3 sequence is 14 residues long. CDR3 loop: CASSPGPTNEKLFF. CDR3 DNA sequence: TGTGCCAGCTCACCAGGGCCGACTAATGAAAAACTGTTTTTT.

Concerning this clone itself: This same CDR3 is encoded by further DNA sequences in the sample. V is TRBV20-1 and J is TRBJ2-7; no reliable D call. There are 11 residues in the CDR3. Per germline, CDR1 DFQATT and CDR2 SNEGSKA (reference sequence). V lost 5 bases, J lost 2 bases, and 7 bases lay in between. The CDR3 nucleotides read TGCAGTGCTCCAGTAACCTACGAGCAGTACTTC. Translated, it gives CSAPVTYEQYF.

The rearrangement uses TRBV5-1 and TRBJ1-1, with D possibly being TRBD1 (5 bases). The CDR3 is 14 amino acids. The V gene's germline CDR1 is SGHRS and CDR2 YFSETQ. Trimming shortened V by 3 bases and J by 7 bases, and 16 bases separated the two germline ends. The CDR3 loop is CASSWASGSLEAFF. The CDR3 DNA reads TGCGCCAGCAGCTGGGCGTCAGGGAGCCTTGAAGCTTTCTTT.

As concerns this clone: Other DNA sequences in the same sample also yield this CDR3. The chain has TRBV18 and TRBJ2-7, with a tentative D call TRBD2 (5 bases). CDR1 is KGHSH, CDR2 LQKENI, per germline. The CDR3 length is 13 residues. The V and J ends lost 2 bases and 3 bases respectively, with 8 bases between them. The CDR3 protein is CASSPTGNYEQYF. For the CDR3, the DNA is TGTGCCAGCTCACCAACGGGAAACTACGAGCAGTACTTC. Full variable domain (outside the CDR3, taken from reference TRBV18 and TRBJ2-7): NAGVMQNPRHLVRRRGQEARLRCSPMKGHSHVYWYRQLPEEGLKFMVYLQKENIIDESGMPKERFSAEFPKEGPSILRIQQVVRGDSAAYFCASSPTGNYEQYFGPGTRLTVT.

The chain combines TRBV2 with TRBJ1-4, with 7 bases fitting TRBD1. Germline lookup yields CDR1 SNHLY and CDR2 FYNNEI. With 3 bases clipped from V and 5 bases from J, the junction kept 6 bases outside the gene matches. This CDR3 has 15 amino acids. CDR3 protein: CASSDSRGRNEKLFF. In DNA, the CDR3 is TGTGCCAGCAGTGACTCGAGGGGGCGGAATGAAAAACTGTTTTTT.

The V call is TRBV5-6, the J call TRBJ1-2; no definite D call. V dropped 2 bases and J dropped 4 bases, with 9 bases sitting between them. The CDR3 spans 13 residues. The germline gives CDR1 SGHDT, CDR2 YYEEEE. The CDR3: CASSFGRFYGYTF. In DNA form, the CDR3 reads TGTGCCAGCAGCTTCGGCCGCTTCTATGGCTACACCTTC.

The rearrangement links TRBV7-7 to TRBJ2-5; D is unclear. V lost 4 bases to trimming and J lost 3 bases, with 12 bases between them. The CDR3 spans 14 residues. CDR1 SSHAT and CDR2 FNYEAQ come from the germline V gene (reference sequence). Here the CDR3 reads CASSWDVGEETQYF. The CDR3 region has the DNA TGTGCCAGCAGCTGGGATGTAGGAGAAGAGACCCAGTACTTC.

About this clone itself: Other DNA sequences in this sample translate to the same CDR3. This chain connects TRBV28 to TRBJ2-2; D is uncertain. The CDR3 loop spans 12 amino acids. Between the trimmed V and J ends, which lost 3 bases and 8 bases, there was a span of 7 bases. Germline values: CDR1 MDHEN, CDR2 SYDVKM. The CDR3 DNA sequence: TGTGCCAGCAGTTTGTACGCGGGGGAGCTGTTTTTT. Amino acid sequence: CASSLYAGELFF.

The chain has TRBV5-1 and TRBJ2-7; 10 bases line up with TRBD2. Losses at the gene ends were 4 bases for V and 5 bases for J; bases not matched to a gene: 9. Germline CDR1 is SGHRS and CDR2 is YFSETQ. CDR3 length equals 15 residues. The CDR3 coding sequence is TGCGCCAGCAGCCGGTCTAGCGGGAGTCTCGACGAGCAGTACTTC. As protein: CASSRSSGSLDEQYF.

This clone was detected only a few times. The genes are TRBV10-1 and TRBJ1-5; 10 bases agree with TRBD1. The V segment lost 7 bases and the J segment 1 base; nucleotides outside the gene matches: 7. Germline loops: CDR1 WNHNN, CDR2 SYGVQD (reference sequence). CDR3 length: 16 residues. The CDR3 loop is CASITKTGGSNQPQHF. CDR3 sequence (DNA): TGCGCCAGCATTACGAAGACAGGGGGCAGCAATCAGCCCCAGCATTTT.

The chain carries TRBV7-3 and TRBJ2-1, with D perhaps matching TRBD1 (8 bases). The V gene lost 4 bases and the J gene lost 5 bases, with 15 bases spanning the gap. The CDR3 contains 15 residues. CDR1 and CDR2 from the germline V gene are SGHTA and FQGTGA. CDR3 nucleotides: TGTGCCAGCAGCTCAGGACAGGGAGGGAACAATGAGCAGTTCTTC. Protein product: CASSSGQGGNNEQFF.

The CDR3 nucleotides read TGTGCCAGCACAGGCGCGGGGGCGCCCCGAGATACGCAGTATTTT. Translated: CASTGAGAPRDTQYF. The genes are TRBV28 and TRBJ2-3, with D possibly being TRBD2 (7 bases). CDR1 is MDHEN, CDR2 SYDVKM, per germline. The CDR3 is made up of 15 amino acids. V was cut by 7 bases and J by 5 bases, with 19 bases left in between.

J is TRBJ2-1 and V is TRBV7-2; D may be TRBD2 (6 bases). CDR3 length: 12 amino acids. The V end lost 8 bases, the J end lost 8 bases, and 13 bases lay between the germline ends. Germline assignment: CDR1 SGHTA and CDR2 FQGNSA. CDR3 protein: CASSGDPHEQFF. The CDR3 DNA sequence: TGTGCCAGCTCGGGGGATCCCCATGAGCAGTTCTTC.

This clone was seen only once. V is TRBV28 and J is TRBJ2-1; D is perhaps TRBD2 (6 bases). This CDR3 comprises 12 residues. Per germline, CDR1 MDHEN and CDR2 SYDVKM. V was pared by 8 bases and J by 9 bases, with 14 bases between. The CDR3 is CASRRERGEQFF. As DNA, the CDR3 is TGTGCCAGCCGCCGGGAGCGCGGTGAGCAGTTCTTC.

The V and J genes are TRBV28 and TRBJ1-3; possible D gene TRBD1, 5 bases. CDR3 length: 15 residues. V was pared by 6 bases and J by 0 bases, with 12 bases between. CDR1 MDHEN and CDR2 SYDVKM come from the germline V gene. CDR3 DNA: TGTGCCAGCAGCTACCCGGACACCTCTGGAAACACCATATATTTT. Translated: CASSYPDTSGNTIYF.

V gene TRBV5-4 combines with J gene TRBJ1-2; TRBD1 matches 7 bases. J lost 3 bases, V lost 4 bases, and 9 bases had no gene match. This CDR3 has 15 amino acids. Germline V CDR1 and CDR2: SGHNT, YYREEE (reference sequence). The CDR3 region has the DNA TGTGCCAGCAGCCGGACAGGTTCGGGTGACTATGGCTACACCTTC. Residues: CASSRTGSGDYGYTF.

The chain joins TRBV7-9 to TRBJ2-7; D is uncertain. The V gene lost 3 bases and the J gene lost 1 base, with 7 bases spanning the gap. There are 13 residues in the CDR3. The germline V gene has CDR1 SEHNR and CDR2 FQNEAQ (reference sequence). The CDR3: CASSLRTSYEQYF. Here the CDR3 DNA reads TGTGCCAGCAGCTTGAGGACGTCCTACGAGCAGTACTTC.

This chain uses TRBV4-1 with TRBJ2-3; D is ambiguous. This CDR3 region has 13 residues. The V end lost 3 bases, the J end lost 6 bases, and 10 bases lay between the germline ends. Germline CDR1 MGHRA, CDR2 YSYEKL. The CDR3 spells CASSHSPGDTQYF. The DNA of the CDR3 is TGCGCCAGCAGCCATTCGCCCGGGGATACGCAGTATTTT.

This rearrangement joins TRBV19 to TRBJ2-7; D is uncertain. The CDR3 runs 14 residues. Trimming removed 3 bases from V and 2 bases from J, with 11 bases in between. Germline V gene lookup returns CDR1 LNHDA and CDR2 SQIVND (reference sequence). The chain's CDR3 is CASSIPGKTYEQYF. CDR3 sequence (DNA): TGTGCCAGTAGTATCCCTGGGAAGACCTACGAGCAGTACTTC.

In its sample, this clone was seen once. The chain recombines TRBV10-2 with TRBJ1-1, with 7 bases lining up with TRBD1. The CDR3 contains 17 residues. Trimming at V came to 6 bases and at J to 4 bases, leaving 17 bases not matched to a gene. In germline, CDR1 is WSHSY, CDR2 SAAADI. CDR3 region: CASRREGTGEFTTEAFF. CDR3 nucleotide sequence: TGCGCCAGCAGACGAGAGGGCACAGGGGAATTCACCACTGAAGCTTTCTTT.

The chain uses TRBV5-1 and TRBJ2-4; D unresolved. The germline gives CDR1 SGHRS, CDR2 YFSETQ. This CDR3 contains 14 residues. V lost 7 bases and J 0 bases, leaving 11 bases between the germline ends. The CDR3 region is CASAGDLAKNIQYF. The CDR3 DNA reads TGCGCCAGCGCTGGGGATTTAGCCAAAAACATTCAGTACTTC.

The chain joins TRBV27 to TRBJ2-3; either TRBD1 or TRBD2 may fit D (5 bases each). This CDR3 contains 14 residues. V lost 8 bases and J lost 0, with 12 bases in between. Germline V gives CDR1 MNHEY, CDR2 SMNVEV (reference sequence). For the CDR3, the DNA is TGTGCCAGCTCCTACCGGGGCAGCACAGATACGCAGTATTTT. Protein product: CASSYRGSTDTQYF.

The chain links TRBV28 to TRBJ1-6, with D uncertain. The CDR3 covers 14 residues. V gave up 3 bases and J gave up 6 bases, with 9 bases separating them. In germline, CDR1 is MDHEN, CDR2 SYDVKM. The CDR3 is CASSFGPPNSPLHF. As DNA, the CDR3 is TGTGCCAGCAGTTTCGGACCACCTAATTCACCCCTCCACTTT. The full variable domain, its missing parts supplied by reference TRBV28 and TRBJ1-6, is DVKVTQSSRYLVKRTGEKVFLECVQDMDHENMFWYRQDPGLGLRLIYFSYDVKMKEKGDIPEGYSVSREKKERFSLILESASTNQTSMYLCASSFGPPNSPLHFGNGTRLTVT.

This chain links TRBV19 with TRBJ2-3; D is tentatively TRBD1 or TRBD2 (5 bases each). V was cut by 6 bases and J by 7 bases, with 17 bases left in between. The germline gives CDR1 LNHDA, CDR2 SQIVND (reference sequence). This CDR3 comprises 14 residues. CDR3 coding DNA: TGTGCCAGTAGACCTCAGGGTTGGGACCATACGCAGTATTTT. Protein sequence: CASRPQGWDHTQYF.

V gene TRBV28 combines with J gene TRBJ1-2; D ambiguous. V was cut by 4 bases and J by 6 bases, with 12 bases left in between. This CDR3 spans 13 amino acids. Germline V CDR1 and CDR2: MDHEN, SYDVKM. CDR3 residues: CASSWGGSDGYTF. DNA for the CDR3: TGTGCCAGCAGTTGGGGAGGGTCGGATGGCTACACCTTC.

In the case of this clone: The same CDR3 can be traced to other DNA sequences in this sample. The rearrangement links TRBV5-1 to TRBJ1-1; D is perhaps TRBD1 (5 bases). Trimming removed 0 bases at V and 1 base at J, with 7 bases between. Germline V gene sequence: CDR1 SGHRS, CDR2 YFSETQ. The CDR3 extends over 14 amino acids. The CDR3 DNA reads TGCGCCAGCAGCTTGGGACAGCAGAACACTGAAGCTTTCTTT. Translation: CASSLGQQNTEAFF. The whole variable domain, filled in from reference TRBV5-1 and TRBJ1-1, reads KAGVTQTPRYLIKTRGQQVTLSCSPISGHRSVSWYQQTPGQGLQFLFEYFSETQRNKGNFPGRFSGRQFSNSRSEMNVSTLELGDSALYLCASSLGQQNTEAFFGQGTRLTVV.

The V and J genes are TRBV28 and TRBJ1-4, with 7 bases fitting TRBD1. J gave up 3 bases and V 7 bases, and 2 bases lay outside the gene matches. Looked up from germline, CDR1 is MDHEN and CDR2 is SYDVKM. The CDR3 is 13 amino acids. The CDR3, as DNA: TGTGCCAGCAAGACAGGGCCTAATGAAAAACTGTTTTTT. Translation: CASKTGPNEKLFF.

The rearrangement uses TRBV5-1 and TRBJ2-5, with 7 bases identical to TRBD2. V lost 0 bases, J lost 4 bases, and 6 bases stayed unmatched. This CDR3 has 15 residues. Germline assignment: CDR1 SGHRS and CDR2 YFSETQ. In nucleotides, the CDR3 is TGCGCCAGCAGCTTGGTGCCAGGGAGGGGAGAGACCCAGTACTTC. Its protein product is CASSLVPGRGETQYF.